The entry that follows covers one TCR beta chain sequence. Its target is not known. Sequencing libraries of TCR beta were made by UMI-labeled 5' RACE. TCRdb reprocessed the 5' RACE reads, keeping one entry per CDR3 protein, no DNA. This table holds about 6,700 distinct CDR3 sequences. This CDR3 is built from 17 residues. The germline gives CDR1 SQVTM, CDR2 ANQGSEA. RNA was obtained from duplicate vials of fewer than 190,000 sorted CD8+ T cells per subset. This record comes from a study of human CD8 memory T cell subsets. Notes on the study in general: Stem-like memory T cells and precursor exhausted T cells both came out with similarly high diversity, but effector memory cells did not.

The chain employs TRBV29-1 and TRBJ2-5; the D call from TCRdb, TRBD1, cannot be confirmed without DNA. This TCR was sampled from a human donor in good health. Sequencing was performed on CD8+ T cells from PBMCs. CDR3: CSVVRTALEDLQETQYF.